Listed here are 22 T cell receptor beta chains from one sample, sequenced in a study of cytomegalovirus exposure and HLA in healthy donors. Profiled with immunoSEQ multiplex PCR; TCRdb holds only in-frame clones, not every one. This table has 150,000 to 200,000 clones, approximately 86% appearing once. The sequencing input was PBMCs. These receptors originate from a man aged 25 to 40 in good health and CMV-seropositive.

The rearrangement links TRBV10-2 to TRBJ2-1; D may correspond to TRBD1 or TRBD2 (5 bases each). The CDR3 runs to 15 residues. Germline V CDR1 and CDR2: WSHSY, SAAADI. Trimming cost V 4 bases and J 8 bases, with 18 bases left between them. The CDR3 region is CASSGESRAFDEQFF. The CDR3 DNA is TGCGCCAGCAGTGGGGAGAGCAGGGCCTTCGATGAGCAGTTCTTC.

The CDR3 nucleotides read TGTGCCAGCGGGAGCCAGCCGGGCACTGAAGCTTTCTTT. Amino acids: CASGSQPGTEAFF. The chain couples TRBV6-6 to TRBJ1-1, with unresolved D. V was shortened by 8 bases and J by 4 bases, with 14 bases between the two germline ends. From germline, CDR1 is MNHNY and CDR2 SVGAGI (reference sequence). The CDR3 contains 13 residues.

The chain is built from TRBV13 and TRBJ2-1, with D tentatively TRBD2 (6 bases). The germline gives CDR1 PRHDT, CDR2 FYEKMQ (reference sequence). This CDR3 is 15 amino acids long. With 2 bases removed from V and 7 bases from J, the gap between germline ends came to 15 bases. The CDR3 DNA sequence: TGTGCCAGCAGCTTATCAGTGGGGGGAGGTAATGAGCAGTTCTTC. Translating it yields CASSLSVGGGNEQFF.

This rearrangement joins TRBV5-1 to TRBJ1-2, with 8 nucleotides matching TRBD1. Germline values: CDR1 SGHRS, CDR2 YFSETQ. This CDR3 comprises 15 residues. J gave up 5 bases and V 4 bases, and 10 bases lay outside the gene matches. CDR3 protein: CASSQTGTGVYGYTF. The CDR3 bases are TGCGCCAGCAGCCAAACCGGGACAGGAGTTTATGGCTACACCTTC.

Regarding this clone: The same CDR3 can be traced to other DNA sequences in this sample. V usage is TRBV5-1 and J usage is TRBJ1-3; 7 bases are a match to TRBD1. Germline V CDR1 and CDR2: SGHRS, YFSETQ. The CDR3 runs to 13 residues. V gave up 4 bases and J gave up 4 bases; unmatched junction bases: 2. CDR3: CASSTGAGNTIYF. The CDR3 region has the DNA TGCGCCAGCAGCACAGGGGCGGGAAACACCATATATTTT.

The chain combines TRBV6-1 with TRBJ2-5, with a tentative D call TRBD1 (5 bases). The CDR3 loop spans 15 amino acids. Germline V CDR1 and CDR2: MNHNS, SASEGT. Trimming stripped 3 bases from V and 0 bases from J, with 11 bases between. In DNA form, the CDR3 reads TGTGCCAGCAGTGAGTGGGGCAGGTACCAAGAGACCCAGTACTTC. Its protein is CASSEWGRYQETQYF.

This chain uses TRBV4-1 with TRBJ2-7; D is possibly TRBD2 (6 bases). V was cut by 1 base and J by 9 bases, with 19 bases left in between. The CDR3 consists of 15 residues. Germline V gene lookup returns CDR1 MGHRA and CDR2 YSYEKL. The CDR3 nucleotides read TGCGCCAGCAGCCAAGTCCCCCCGGGAGCCCTGGGGCAGTACTTC. This codes for CASSQVPPGALGQYF.

The chain employs TRBV28 and TRBJ1-5, with D tentatively TRBD1 (5 bases). The V gene's germline CDR1 is MDHEN and CDR2 SYDVKM. Trimming cost V 10 bases and J 6 bases, with 19 bases left between them. CDR3 length equals 14 residues. CDR3 loop: CATTSHRGGQPQHF. The CDR3 DNA sequence: TGTGCCACCACCTCCCATAGGGGTGGTCAGCCCCAGCATTTT.

V gene TRBV6-1 combines with J gene TRBJ2-4, with D possibly called TRBD1 or TRBD2 (6 bases each). The CDR3 runs 11 residues. Deletions cut 8 bases from V and 8 bases from J, with 10 bases between. Germline V gives CDR1 MNHNS, CDR2 SASEGT. This CDR3 is CASRGLDIQYF. As DNA, the CDR3 is TGTGCCAGCCGGGGGCTGGACATTCAGTACTTC.

The chain employs TRBV9 and TRBJ2-1, with 12 positions matching TRBD2. Germline lookup yields CDR1 SGDLS and CDR2 YYNGEE. Trimming removed 4 bases from V and 6 bases from J; junction bases left unmatched: 2. The CDR3 is made up of 14 amino acids. In nucleotides, the CDR3 is TGTGCCAGCAGCCTAGCGGGAGGGGTCAATGAGCAGTTCTTC. Amino acids: CASSLAGGVNEQFF.

The chain employs TRBV10-3 and TRBJ1-4; 7 bases agree with TRBD1. J lost 8 bases, V lost 5 bases, and 5 bases had no gene match. This CDR3 is 13 amino acids long. Looked up from germline, CDR1 is ENHRY and CDR2 is SYGVKD. The CDR3 DNA is TGTGCCATCAGTACAGGGGAAGGGGAAAAACTGTTTTTT. It translates to CAISTGEGEKLFF.

The chain couples TRBV28 to TRBJ1-4; D call uncertain. The V gene's germline CDR1 is MDHEN and CDR2 SYDVKM. CDR3 length equals 12 residues. Trimming took off 5 bases at V and 5 bases at J, with 6 bases between the two ends. The CDR3 coding sequence is TGTGCCAGCAGTCGATCAAATGAAAAACTGTTTTTT. It specifies CASSRSNEKLFF.

The genes are TRBV7-9 and TRBJ1-1, with D unclear. Germline V gene sequence: CDR1 SEHNR, CDR2 FQNEAQ (reference sequence). This CDR3 is built from 14 residues. Trimming took off 2 bases at V and 10 bases at J, with 17 bases between the two ends. Written as DNA, the CDR3 is TGTGCCAGCAGCTTACCCTCCAGAGGGAGTCGAGCTTTCTTT. Its translation: CASSLPSRGSRAFF.

The V and J genes are TRBV9 and TRBJ2-7; D is perhaps TRBD2 (5 bases). The CDR3 has 14 residues. CDR1 and CDR2 (germline): SGDLS, YYNGEE. V gave up 3 bases and J gave up 0 bases, with 10 bases separating them. CDR3 nucleotide sequence: TGTGCCAGCAGCGCCGCTGGGAGCTCCTACGAGCAGTACTTC. Translated, it gives CASSAAGSSYEQYF.

The genes are TRBV27 and TRBJ2-1, with D perhaps matching TRBD2 (7 bases). The CDR3 runs 15 residues. V was shortened by 7 bases and J by 2 bases, with 15 bases between the two germline ends. Per germline, CDR1 MNHEY and CDR2 SMNVEV (reference sequence). The CDR3 nucleotides are TGTGCCAGCATTAGGGGGAGGGGCCCCTACAATGAGCAGTTCTTC. It yields the protein CASIRGRGPYNEQFF.

This clone has a single count. The chain links TRBV6-6 to TRBJ1-1; TRBD1 agrees at 9 bases. This CDR3 has 16 residues. Germline V gene sequence: CDR1 MNHNY, CDR2 SVGAGI (reference sequence). Trimming at V came to 4 bases and at J to 4 bases, leaving 10 bases not matched to a gene. CDR3 DNA: TGTGCCAGCAGTTCGCCGGGACAGGGCCCAGGCACTGAAGCTTTCTTT. It is translated as CASSSPGQGPGTEAFF.

The table lists this clone with a few counts. The chain uses TRBV27 and TRBJ2-7; tentatively, D is TRBD1 (6 bases). Germline V gene lookup returns CDR1 MNHEY and CDR2 SMNVEV (reference sequence). CDR3 length: 13 amino acids. Between the trimmed V and J ends, which lost 6 bases and 3 bases, there was a span of 12 bases. The CDR3 DNA follows: TGTGCCAGCAGATCTACAGGGAACTACGAGCAGTACTTC. This encodes CASRSTGNYEQYF.

This clone has more than one count but fewer than ten. The genes are TRBV5-1 and TRBJ1-5; perhaps TRBD1 as D (5 bases). Trimming removed 2 bases at V and 2 bases at J, with 5 bases between. CDR3 length: 13 residues. In germline, CDR1 is SGHRS, CDR2 YFSETQ. CDR3 sequence: CASSLQGNQPQHF. Written as DNA, the CDR3 is TGCGCCAGCAGCTTACAGGGCAATCAGCCCCAGCATTTT.

This sequence joins TRBV18 and TRBJ2-7; perhaps TRBD2 as D (6 bases). The V end was cut by 3 bases, the J end by 3 bases, with 6 bases between. CDR1 KGHSH and CDR2 LQKENI come from the germline V gene. The CDR3 consists of 12 residues. CDR3 region: CASSPGGYEQYF. The CDR3 region has the DNA TGTGCCAGCTCACCGGGAGGCTACGAGCAGTACTTC.

The chain recombines TRBV28 with TRBJ2-3; D is perhaps TRBD2 (6 bases). The CDR3 extends over 15 amino acids. Trimming left V 5 bases short and J 6 bases short, with 18 bases between. Germline V lookup: CDR1 MDHEN, CDR2 SYDVKM. The chain's CDR3 is CASSLGGVKGDTQYF. The CDR3 nucleotides are TGTGCCAGCAGTCTTGGCGGGGTAAAAGGGGATACGCAGTATTTT. The full variable domain, in which reference TRBV28 and TRBJ2-3 provide the parts outside the CDR3, is DVKVTQSSRYLVKRTGEKVFLECVQDMDHENMFWYRQDPGLGLRLIYFSYDVKMKEKGDIPEGYSVSREKKERFSLILESASTNQTSMYLCASSLGGVKGDTQYFGPGTRLTVL.

The chain couples TRBV4-3 to TRBJ2-3; possibly TRBD2 for D (7 bases). The length of the CDR3 is 13 residues. Per germline, CDR1 LGHNA and CDR2 YSLEER. V lost 1 base, J lost 9 bases, and 11 bases lay in between. The CDR3 bases are TGCGCCAGCAGCCAAGGAGAGGGGGGGACGCAGTATTTT. Translation: CASSQGEGGTQYF.

V and J are TRBV5-5 and TRBJ2-5; 7 bases match TRBD1. This CDR3 region has 15 residues. CDR1 and CDR2 (germline): SGHKS, YYEKEE (reference sequence). V lost 2 bases and J lost 5; bases outside the gene matches: 9. CDR3 residues: CASSLGTEILETQYF. Written as DNA, the CDR3 is TGTGCCAGCAGCTTAGGGACAGAGATCCTGGAGACCCAGTACTTC.